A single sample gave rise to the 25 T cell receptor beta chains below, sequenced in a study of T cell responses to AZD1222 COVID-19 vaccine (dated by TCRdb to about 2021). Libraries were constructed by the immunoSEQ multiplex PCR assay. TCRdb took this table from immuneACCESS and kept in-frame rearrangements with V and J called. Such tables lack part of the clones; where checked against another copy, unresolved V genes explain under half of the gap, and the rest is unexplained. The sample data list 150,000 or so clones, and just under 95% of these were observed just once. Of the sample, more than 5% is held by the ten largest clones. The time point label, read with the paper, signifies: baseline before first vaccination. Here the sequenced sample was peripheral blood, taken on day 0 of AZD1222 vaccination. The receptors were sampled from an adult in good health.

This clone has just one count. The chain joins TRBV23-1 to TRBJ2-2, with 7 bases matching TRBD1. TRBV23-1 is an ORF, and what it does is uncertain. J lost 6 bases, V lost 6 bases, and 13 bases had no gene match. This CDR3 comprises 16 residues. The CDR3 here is CASSLFPRQGPGELFF. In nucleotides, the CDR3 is TGCGCCAGCAGCCTTTTCCCTAGACAGGGCCCCGGGGAGCTGTTTTTT.

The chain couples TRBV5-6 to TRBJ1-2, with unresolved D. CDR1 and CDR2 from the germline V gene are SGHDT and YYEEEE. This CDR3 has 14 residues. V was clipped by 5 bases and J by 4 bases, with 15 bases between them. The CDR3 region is CASRATLLGYGYTF. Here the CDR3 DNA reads TGTGCCAGCAGAGCTACCCTACTCGGCTATGGCTACACCTTC.

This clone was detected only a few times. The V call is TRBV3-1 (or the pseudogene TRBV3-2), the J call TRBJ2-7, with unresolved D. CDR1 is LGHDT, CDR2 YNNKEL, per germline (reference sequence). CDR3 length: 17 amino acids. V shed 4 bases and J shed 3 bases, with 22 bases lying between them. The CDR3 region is CASSPSWASTLRYEQYF. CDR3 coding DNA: TGTGCCAGCAGCCCCAGTTGGGCCTCGACTCTTCGCTACGAGCAGTACTTC.

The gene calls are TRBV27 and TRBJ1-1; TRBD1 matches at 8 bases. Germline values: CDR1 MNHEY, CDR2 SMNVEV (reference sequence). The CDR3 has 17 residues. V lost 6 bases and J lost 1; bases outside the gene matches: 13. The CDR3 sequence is CASRPGPGTGGNTEAFF. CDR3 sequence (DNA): TGTGCCAGCAGGCCCGGACCCGGGACAGGAGGGAACACTGAAGCTTTCTTT.

CDR3 sequence (DNA): TGTGCCAGCAGTCGAGGGGGGGCTTCGGAGACCCAGTACTTC. Protein product: CASSRGGASETQYF. The J gene is TRBJ2-5, the V gene TRBV7-2; the D gene is possibly TRBD2 (7 bases). Germline V gives CDR1 SGHTA, CDR2 FQGNSA. V lost 6 bases, J lost 5 bases, and 16 bases lay in between. The CDR3 spans 14 residues.

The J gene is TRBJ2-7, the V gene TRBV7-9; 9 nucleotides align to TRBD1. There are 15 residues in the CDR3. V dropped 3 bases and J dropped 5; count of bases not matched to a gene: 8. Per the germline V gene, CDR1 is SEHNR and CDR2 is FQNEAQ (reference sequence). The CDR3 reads CASSLLTGGADEQYF. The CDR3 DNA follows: TGTGCCAGCAGCTTGCTTACAGGGGGCGCGGACGAGCAGTACTTC. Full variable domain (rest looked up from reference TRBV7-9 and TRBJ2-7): DTGVSQNPRHKITKRGQNVTFRCDPISEHNRLYWYRQTLGQGPEFLTYFQNEAQLEKSRLLSDRFSAERPKGSFSTLEIQRTEQGDSAMYLCASSLLTGGADEQYFGPGTRLTVT.

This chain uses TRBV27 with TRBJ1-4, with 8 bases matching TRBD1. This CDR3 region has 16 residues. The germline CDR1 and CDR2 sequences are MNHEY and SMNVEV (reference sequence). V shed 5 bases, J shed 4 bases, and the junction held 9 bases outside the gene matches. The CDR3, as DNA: TGTGCCAGCAGTCCCGGGACAGGCTTTCATAATGAAAAACTGTTTTTT. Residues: CASSPGTGFHNEKLFF.

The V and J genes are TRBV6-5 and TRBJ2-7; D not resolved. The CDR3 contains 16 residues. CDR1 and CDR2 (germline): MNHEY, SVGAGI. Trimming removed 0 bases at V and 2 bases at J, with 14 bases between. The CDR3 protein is CASSYSRSPNPYEQYF. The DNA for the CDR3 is TGTGCCAGCAGTTACTCCCGGAGCCCAAACCCCTACGAGCAGTACTTC.

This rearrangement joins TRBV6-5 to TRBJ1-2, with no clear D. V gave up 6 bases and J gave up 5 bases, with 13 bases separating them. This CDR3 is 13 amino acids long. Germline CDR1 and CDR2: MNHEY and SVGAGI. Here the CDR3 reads CASSVGYRYGYTF. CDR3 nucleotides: TGTGCCAGCAGCGTAGGGTATCGGTATGGCTACACCTTC.

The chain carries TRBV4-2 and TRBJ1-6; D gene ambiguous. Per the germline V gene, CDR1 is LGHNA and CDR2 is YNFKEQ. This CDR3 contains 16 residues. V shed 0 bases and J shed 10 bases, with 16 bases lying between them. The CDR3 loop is CASSQDRNREKSPLHF. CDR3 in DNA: TGTGCCAGCAGCCAAGATCGGAACCGGGAGAAATCACCCCTCCACTTT.

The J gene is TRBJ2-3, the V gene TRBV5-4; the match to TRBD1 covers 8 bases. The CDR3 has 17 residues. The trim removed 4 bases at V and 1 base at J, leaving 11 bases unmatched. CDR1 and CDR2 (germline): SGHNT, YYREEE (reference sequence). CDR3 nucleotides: TGTGCCAGCAGCAGGGACCGGGACAGGACTGGCACAGATACGCAGTATTTT. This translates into CASSRDRDRTGTDTQYF.

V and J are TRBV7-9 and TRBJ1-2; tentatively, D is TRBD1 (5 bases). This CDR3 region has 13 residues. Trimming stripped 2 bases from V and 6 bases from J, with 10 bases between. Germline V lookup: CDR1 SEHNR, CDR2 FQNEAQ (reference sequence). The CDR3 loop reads CASSLQGLDGYTF. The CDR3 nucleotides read TGTGCCAGCAGCTTACAGGGCTTGGATGGCTACACCTTC.

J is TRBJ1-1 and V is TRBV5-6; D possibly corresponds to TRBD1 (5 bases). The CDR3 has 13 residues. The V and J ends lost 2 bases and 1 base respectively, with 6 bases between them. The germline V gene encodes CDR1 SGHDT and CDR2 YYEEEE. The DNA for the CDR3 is TGTGCCAGCAGCTTTACAGGGAACACTGAAGCTTTCTTT. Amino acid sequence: CASSFTGNTEAFF. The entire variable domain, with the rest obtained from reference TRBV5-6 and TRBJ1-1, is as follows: DAGVTQSPTHLIKTRGQQVTLRCSPKSGHDTVSWYQQALGQGPQFIFQYYEEEERQRGNFPDRFSGHQFPNYSSELNVNALLLGDSALYLCASSFTGNTEAFFGQGTRLTVV.

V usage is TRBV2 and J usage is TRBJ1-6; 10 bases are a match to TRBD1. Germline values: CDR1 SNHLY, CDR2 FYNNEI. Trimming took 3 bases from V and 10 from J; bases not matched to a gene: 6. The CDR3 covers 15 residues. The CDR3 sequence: CASSDGTGVHSPLHF. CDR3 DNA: TGTGCCAGCAGTGACGGGACAGGGGTCCACTCACCCCTCCACTTT.

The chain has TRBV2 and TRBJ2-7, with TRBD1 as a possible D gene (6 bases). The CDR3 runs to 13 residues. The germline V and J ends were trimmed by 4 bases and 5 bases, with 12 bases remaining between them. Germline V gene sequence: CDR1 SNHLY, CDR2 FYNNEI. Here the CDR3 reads CASSGQVFHEQYF. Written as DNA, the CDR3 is TGTGCCAGCAGTGGACAGGTGTTCCACGAGCAGTACTTC.

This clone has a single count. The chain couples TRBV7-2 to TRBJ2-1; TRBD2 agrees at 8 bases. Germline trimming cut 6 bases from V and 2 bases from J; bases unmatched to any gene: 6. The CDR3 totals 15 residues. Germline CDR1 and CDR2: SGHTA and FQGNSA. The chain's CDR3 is CASRLTSDPYNEQFF. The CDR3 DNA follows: TGTGCCAGCAGATTGACTAGCGACCCCTACAATGAGCAGTTCTTC.

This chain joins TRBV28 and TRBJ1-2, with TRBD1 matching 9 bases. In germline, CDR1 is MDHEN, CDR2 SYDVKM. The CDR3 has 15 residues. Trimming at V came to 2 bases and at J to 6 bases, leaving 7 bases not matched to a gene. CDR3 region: CASSLGGTGSDGYTF. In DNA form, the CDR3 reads TGTGCCAGCAGTTTAGGTGGGACAGGGAGTGATGGCTACACCTTC.

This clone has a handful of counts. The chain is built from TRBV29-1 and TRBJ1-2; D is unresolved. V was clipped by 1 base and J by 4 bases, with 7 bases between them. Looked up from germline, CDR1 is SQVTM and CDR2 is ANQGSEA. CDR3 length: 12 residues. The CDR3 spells CSVEVHPYGYTF. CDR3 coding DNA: TGCAGCGTTGAAGTTCATCCCTATGGCTACACCTTC.

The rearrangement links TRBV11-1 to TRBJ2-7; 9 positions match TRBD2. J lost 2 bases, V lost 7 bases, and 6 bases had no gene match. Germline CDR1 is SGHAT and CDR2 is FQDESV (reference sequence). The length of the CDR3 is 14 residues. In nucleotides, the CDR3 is TGTGCCAGCACCCCCAGCGGGGGGACCTACGAGCAGTACTTC. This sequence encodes CASTPSGGTYEQYF.

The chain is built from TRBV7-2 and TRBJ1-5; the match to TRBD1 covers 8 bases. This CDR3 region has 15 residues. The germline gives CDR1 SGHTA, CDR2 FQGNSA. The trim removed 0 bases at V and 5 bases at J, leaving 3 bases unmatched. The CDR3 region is CASSLAPTGDQPQHF. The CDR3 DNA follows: TGTGCCAGCAGCTTAGCCCCGACAGGGGATCAGCCCCAGCATTTT.

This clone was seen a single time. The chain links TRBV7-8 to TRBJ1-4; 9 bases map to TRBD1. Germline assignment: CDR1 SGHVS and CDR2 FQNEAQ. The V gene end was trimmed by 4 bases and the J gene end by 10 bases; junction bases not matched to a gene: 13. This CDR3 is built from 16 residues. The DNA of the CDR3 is TGTGCCAGCAGCTCCGAAACCGGGACAGGGAGGGGAAAACTGTTTTTT. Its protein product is CASSSETGTGRGKLFF.

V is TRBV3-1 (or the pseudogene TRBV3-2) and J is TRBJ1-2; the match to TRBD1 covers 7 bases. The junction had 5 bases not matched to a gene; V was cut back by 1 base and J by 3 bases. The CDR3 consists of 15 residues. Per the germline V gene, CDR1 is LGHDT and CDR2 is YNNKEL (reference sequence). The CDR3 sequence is CASSQGPRGDYGYTF. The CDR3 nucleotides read TGTGCCAGCAGCCAAGGGCCCAGGGGGGACTATGGCTACACCTTC.

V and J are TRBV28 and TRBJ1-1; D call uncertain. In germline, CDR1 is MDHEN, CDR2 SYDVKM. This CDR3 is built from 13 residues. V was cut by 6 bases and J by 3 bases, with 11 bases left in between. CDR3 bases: TGTGCCAGCAGGCCCCCTTCGGACACTGAAGCTTTCTTT. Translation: CASRPPSDTEAFF.

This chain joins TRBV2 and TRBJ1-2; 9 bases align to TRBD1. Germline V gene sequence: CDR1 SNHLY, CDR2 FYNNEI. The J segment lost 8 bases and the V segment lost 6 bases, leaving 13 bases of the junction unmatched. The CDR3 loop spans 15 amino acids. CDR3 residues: CASSATGGDRGGYTF. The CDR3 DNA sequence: TGTGCCAGCAGCGCTACAGGGGGCGACAGGGGAGGCTACACCTTC.

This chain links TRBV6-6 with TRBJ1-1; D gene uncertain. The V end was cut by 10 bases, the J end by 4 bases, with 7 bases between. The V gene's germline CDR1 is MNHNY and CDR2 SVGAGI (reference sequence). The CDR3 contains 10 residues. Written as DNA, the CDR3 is TGTGCCATCCTTGGCACTGAAGCTTTCTTT. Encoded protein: CAILGTEAFF.